A selection of T cell receptor beta chains follows, all from one sample in a study of metastatic and nonmetastatic thyroid tumors. TCRdb re-called clones via MiXCR from the PCR reads. Altogether 20,000 or so clones are present, around 14% being singletons, with the ten largest covering over 15%. The sequenced sample consisted of blood. These receptors were obtained from a female donor with papillary thyroid cancer or a benign thyroid nodule (not recorded which). Some clones in this sample may be carry-over from other donors' samples. Each CDR3 is given with its conserved first and last residue. A D gene is named only where the DNA matches it firmly. Clone size is shown for a subset of rows, as once, few, many or a class of expanded clone.

TRBV5-1	NA	TRBJ1-6	NA	CASSLSDGPLHF	TGCGCCAGCAGCTTATCCGACGGACCCCTCCACTTT
TRBV25-1	many	TRBJ1-2	NA	CASSERARGGLDGYTF	TGTGCCAGCAGTGAGCGTGCCCGAGGTGGGCTTGATGGCTACACCTTC
TRBV28	medium-sized	TRBJ2-7	TRBD1	CASSRDRGWEQYF	TGTGCCAGCAGTCGGGACAGGGGCTGGGAGCAGTACTTC
TRBV7-2	many	TRBJ1-1	NA	CASSLQGLGTEAFF	TGTGCCAGCAGCTTACAGGGGCTCGGCACTGAAGCTTTCTTT
TRBV5-1	NA	TRBJ2-7	NA	CASSWDSEQYF	TGCGCCAGCAGCTGGGACTCCGAGCAGTACTTC
TRBV11-2	many	TRBJ1-1	NA	CASSLDMNTEAFF	TGTGCCAGCAGCCTTGACATGAACACTGAAGCTTTCTTT
TRBV25-1	many	TRBJ2-1	NA	CASSWSNEQFF	TGTGCCAGCAGCTGGAGCAATGAGCAGTTCTTC
TRBV11-2	many	TRBJ2-2	TRBD2	CASSFRTSGGDTGELFF	TGTGCCAGCAGCTTTCGGACTAGCGGGGGGGACACCGGGGAGCTGTTTTTT
TRBV19	few	TRBJ1-2	TRBD1	CASSINRGQVADGDGYTF	TGTGCCAGTAGTATAAACCGAGGACAGGTAGCGGACGGGGATGGCTACACCTTC
TRBV12-5	medium-sized	TRBJ1-2	NA	CASGSESYGYTF	TGTGCTAGTGGCTCGGAGAGCTATGGCTACACCTTC
TRBV12-3/TRBV12-4	many	TRBJ2-5	TRBD2	CASSRTSGVGQETQYF	TGTGCCAGCAGTAGGACTAGCGGGGTGGGGCAAGAGACCCAGTACTTC
TRBV27	few	TRBJ2-7	NA	CASSHNNNYEQYF	TGTGCCAGCAGCCACAACAATAACTACGAGCAGTACTTC
TRBV3-1	few	TRBJ2-3	NA	CASSLNGGDTQYF	TGTGCCAGCAGCCTTAATGGGGGAGATACGCAGTATTTT
TRBV6-2/TRBV6-3	few	TRBJ2-7	NA	CASSYDREEYF	TGTGCCAGCAGTTACGACCGAGAGGAGTACTTC
TRBV6-2/TRBV6-3	NA	TRBJ1-2	TRBD1	CASSYPTQGTITINYGYTF	TGTGCCAGCAGTTACCCCACACAGGGGACCATTACCATAAACTATGGCTACACCTTC
TRBV14	many	TRBJ2-3	TRBD2	CASSQGLAPTDTQYF	TGTGCCAGCAGCCAAGGACTAGCGCCCACAGATACGCAGTATTTT
TRBV30	many	TRBJ1-1	NA	CAWSVGVYTEAFF	TGTGCCTGGAGTGTAGGCGTTTATACTGAAGCTTTCTTT
TRBV19	many	TRBJ2-4	NA	CASSRGNGVKNIQYF	TGTGCCAGTAGTCGGGGTAATGGTGTCAAAAACATTCAGTACTTC
TRBV6-1	many	TRBJ1-3	NA	CASNDGSFSGNTIYF	TGTGCCAGCAATGACGGTTCGTTCTCTGGAAACACCATATATTTT
TRBV7-3	many	TRBJ1-1	NA	CASSLAPPSLNTEAFF	TGTGCCAGCAGCTTAGCGCCCCCCAGCCTGAACACTGAAGCTTTCTTT
TRBV3-1	NA	TRBJ2-1	TRBD2	CASSQRAGGGYNEQFF	TGTGCCAGCAGCCAGCGAGCGGGAGGTGGATACAATGAGCAGTTCTTC
TRBV20-1	many	TRBJ2-2	TRBD1	CSARNRDRGMGELFF	TGCAGTGCTCGCAACCGGGACAGGGGTATGGGGGAGCTGTTTTTT
TRBV18	many	TRBJ2-3	TRBD2	CASSSGTTDTQYF	TGTGCCAGCTCGAGCGGGACCACAGATACGCAGTATTTT
TRBV12-3/TRBV12-4	many	TRBJ1-5	NA	CASSGVRSRDQPQHF	TGTGCCAGCAGTGGAGTGAGATCTCGGGATCAGCCCCAGCATTTT
TRBV5-1	many	TRBJ2-1	TRBD2	CASSPTSGSGYEQFF	TGCGCCAGCAGCCCAACTAGCGGGAGTGGGTATGAGCAGTTCTTC
TRBV7-4	NA	TRBJ2-7	NA	CASSLARGLSYEQYF	TGTGCCAGCAGCTTAGCGAGGGGACTTTCCTACGAGCAGTACTTC
TRBV24-1	few	TRBJ2-7	TRBD2	CATSASGSPTYEQYF	TGTGCCACCAGTGCTAGCGGGAGCCCCACCTACGAGCAGTACTTC
TRBV27	many	TRBJ2-2	TRBD1	CASRSGQGGGTGELFF	TGTGCCAGCAGGTCGGGACAGGGTGGCGGCACCGGGGAGCTGTTTTTT
TRBV10-3	many	TRBJ1-5	TRBD1	CAISATGGQEPQHF	TGTGCCATCAGCGCTACAGGGGGCCAGGAGCCCCAGCATTTT
TRBV24-1	NA	TRBJ2-3	NA	CATSDLSGLGTQYF	TGTGCCACCAGTGACCTTTCAGGATTGGGTACGCAGTATTTT
TRBV28	few	TRBJ1-1	NA	CASSSLGSGENTEAFF	TGTGCCAGTTCTAGTTTGGGGTCTGGGGAGAACACTGAAGCTTTCTTT
TRBV18	many	TRBJ1-2	NA	CASSDRQVAGYTF	TGTGCCAGCTCAGATCGACAGGTCGCGGGCTACACCTTC
TRBV28	few	TRBJ1-2	NA	CASSLNGCLGGYTF	TGTGCCAGCAGTTTAAACGGCTGCCTGGGAGGCTACACCTTC
TRBV7-2	NA	TRBJ2-1	TRBD2	CASSLDGGSEQFF	TGTGCCAGCAGCTTAGACGGGGGGAGTGAGCAGTTCTTC
TRBV6-5	medium-sized	TRBJ2-1	TRBD1	CASSYTFTGGGEQFF	TGTGCCAGCAGTTACACTTTCACAGGGGGCGGTGAGCAGTTCTTC
TRBV11-1	NA	TRBJ1-5	TRBD1	CASSLVGTGRDSNQPQHF	TGTGCCAGCAGCTTAGTGGGGACAGGAAGGGATAGCAATCAGCCCCAGCATTTT
TRBV7-2	NA	TRBJ2-1	NA	CASSLGSALNEQFF	TGTGCCAGCAGCTTAGGCTCGGCCCTTAATGAGCAGTTCTTC
TRBV5-4	many	TRBJ1-4	NA	CASSLKGPNEKLFF	TGTGCCAGCAGCTTGAAAGGGCCTAATGAAAAACTGTTTTTT
TRBV6-5	medium-sized	TRBJ1-2	NA	CASSYSPEYYGYTF	TGTGCCAGCAGTTACTCCCCTGAATATTATGGCTACACCTTC
TRBV7-3	many	TRBJ2-5	NA	CASSLGGQETQYF	TGTGCCAGCAGCTTAGGGGGCCAAGAGACCCAGTACTTC
TRBV20-1	many	TRBJ2-2	NA	CSARDLRVTNTGELFF	TGCAGTGCTAGAGATCTCCGGGTCACGAACACCGGGGAGCTGTTTTTT
TRBV15	many	TRBJ1-4	NA	CATSRDRPSGGNIEKLFF	TGTGCCACCAGCAGAGATCGGCCATCGGGGGGTAATATTGAAAAACTGTTTTTT
TRBV18	few	TRBJ2-3	TRBD2	CASSPIRAGGQDTQYF	TGTGCCAGCTCACCTATACGAGCGGGAGGACAGGATACGCAGTATTTT
TRBV12-3/TRBV12-4	few	TRBJ2-6	TRBD1	CASSSGQRLSGANVLTF	TGTGCCAGCAGTTCGGGACAGCGACTCTCTGGGGCCAACGTTCTGACTTTC
TRBV6-1	many	TRBJ2-2	TRBD2	CASSFGLAGVTGELFF	TGTGCCAGCAGTTTCGGACTAGCGGGAGTCACCGGGGAGCTGTTTTTT
TRBV24-1	NA	TRBJ2-2	TRBD1	CATSDFFGTGGSINTGELFF	TGTGCCACCAGTGATTTTTTCGGGACAGGGGGATCGATAAACACCGGGGAGCTGTTTTTT
TRBV6-1	few	TRBJ1-3	NA	CASSEGGRFGNTIYF	TGTGCCAGCAGTGAAGGCGGCCGCTTTGGAAACACCATATATTTT
TRBV5-1	NA	TRBJ2-5	NA	CASSPWTIGGTQCF	TGCGCCAGCAGCCCCTGGACTATCGGGGGAACCCAGTGCTTC